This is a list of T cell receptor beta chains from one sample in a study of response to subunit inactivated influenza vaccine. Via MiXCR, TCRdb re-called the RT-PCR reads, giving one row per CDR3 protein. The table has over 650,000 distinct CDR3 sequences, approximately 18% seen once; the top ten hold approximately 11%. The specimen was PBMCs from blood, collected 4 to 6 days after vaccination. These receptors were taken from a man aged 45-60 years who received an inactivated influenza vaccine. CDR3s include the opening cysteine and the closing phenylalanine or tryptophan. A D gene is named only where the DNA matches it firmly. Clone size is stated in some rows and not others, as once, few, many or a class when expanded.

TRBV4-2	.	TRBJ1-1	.	TGTGCCAGCAGCCAACAGGACCTAGGGAACACTGAAGCTTTCTTT	CASSQQDLGNTEAFF
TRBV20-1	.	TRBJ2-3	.	TGCAGTGCTAGAGATCGACGGTATAGGGATACGCAGTATTTT	CSARDRRYRDTQYF
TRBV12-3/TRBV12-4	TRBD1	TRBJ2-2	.	TGTGCCAGCAGTGGGACAGGGGGCGCTTGGACCGGGGAGCTGTTTTTT	CASSGTGGAWTGELFF
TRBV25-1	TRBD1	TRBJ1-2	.	TGTGCCAGCAGTGAATCCGGCAGGGGGCAATATGGCTACACCTTC	CASSESGRGQYGYTF
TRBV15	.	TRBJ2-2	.	TGTGCCACCAGCAGAGTAAAACAGATTGTGGCCGGGGAGCTGTTTTTT	CATSRVKQIVAGELFF
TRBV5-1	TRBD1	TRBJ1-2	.	TGCGCCAGCAGCGAAGCCGGGACAGGGACCTATGGCTACACCTTC	CASSEAGTGTYGYTF
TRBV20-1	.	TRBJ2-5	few	TGCAGTGGAACCGAAGAGACCCAGTACTTC	CSGTEETQYF
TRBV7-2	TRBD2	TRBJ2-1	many	TGTGCCAGCAGCCTGCTAGCGGGAGGGCCGTTCTTC	CASSLLAGGPFF
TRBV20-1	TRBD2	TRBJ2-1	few	TGCAGTGCTTGGGACTATATCAATGAGCAGTTCTTC	CSAWDYINEQFF
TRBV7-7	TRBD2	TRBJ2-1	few	TGTGCCAGCAGCGGGGCGCTAGCGGGAGTCGATGAGCAGTTCTTC	CASSGALAGVDEQFF
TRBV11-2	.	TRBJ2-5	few	TGTGCCAGCAGCTTAATCCTAGATCAAGAGACCCAGTACTTC	CASSLILDQETQYF
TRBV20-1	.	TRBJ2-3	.	TGCAGTGCTAGAGTGGCTAGCGAACGTTATAGCACAGATACGCAGTATTTT	CSARVASERYSTDTQYF
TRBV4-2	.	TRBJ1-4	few	TGTGCCAGCAGCCAAGATCACCCGGAGGGAAATGAAAAACTGTTTTTT	CASSQDHPEGNEKLFF
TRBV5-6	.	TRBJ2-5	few	TGTGCCAGCAGCTCTTTGACAGGCGGGACCCAGTACTTC	CASSSLTGGTQYF
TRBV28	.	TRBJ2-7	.	TGTGCCAGCAGGCCACAGGGTAACCCCTACGAGCAGTACTTC	CASRPQGNPYEQYF
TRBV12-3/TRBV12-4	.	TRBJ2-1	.	TGTGCCAGCAGTTTACTCGGCGGTGGGGGCAATGAGCAGTTCTTC	CASSLLGGGGNEQFF
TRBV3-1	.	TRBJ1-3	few	TGTGCCAGCAGCTCAGAAGGCAGCGCTGGAAACACCATATATTTT	CASSSEGSAGNTIYF
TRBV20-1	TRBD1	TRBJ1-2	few	TGCAGTGCTAGTATTGCCGGGACAGGGGACGGCTACACCTTC	CSASIAGTGDGYTF
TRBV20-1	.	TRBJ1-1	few	TGCAGTGCTAGCCGGACCTCGAACACTGAAGCTTTCTTT	CSASRTSNTEAFF
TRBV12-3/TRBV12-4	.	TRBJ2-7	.	TGTGCCAGCAGCCGGAACACCGACTCCTACGAGCAGTACTTC	CASSRNTDSYEQYF
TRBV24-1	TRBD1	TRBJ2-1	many	TGTGCCACCAGTGGCATACAGGGGAACGGCTACAATGAGCAGTTCTTC	CATSGIQGNGYNEQFF
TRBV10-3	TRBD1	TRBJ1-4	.	TGTGCCATCAGTGAGGGACAGGCTGTGACAACTAATGAAAAACTGTTTTTT	CAISEGQAVTTNEKLFF
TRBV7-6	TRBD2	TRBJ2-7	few	TGTGCCAGCAGCCCTCAAGCGACAGGATGGACTAGCGGGATCGCCTACGAGCAGTACTTC	CASSPQATGWTSGIAYEQYF
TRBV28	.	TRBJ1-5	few	TGTGCCAGCAGTCTTAACCAGGGTTCCCAGCATTTT	CASSLNQGSQHF
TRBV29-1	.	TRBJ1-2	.	TGCAGCGCGACGCTAGGGGCTAACTATGGCTACACCTTC	CSATLGANYGYTF
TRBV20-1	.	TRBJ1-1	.	TGCAGTGCTAGAGATGTGGGGTCCCCCCCCTTCTTT	CSARDVGSPPFF
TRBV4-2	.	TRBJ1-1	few	TGTGCCAGCAGCCAAGAATCAGTTGGTGGAACTGAAGCTTTCTTT	CASSQESVGGTEAFF
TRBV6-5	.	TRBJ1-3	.	TGTGCCAGCAGTTACCAACAGGGAACTGGAAACACCATATATTTT	CASSYQQGTGNTIYF
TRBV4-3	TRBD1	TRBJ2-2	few	TGCGCCAGCAGCCAAGATTGGACAGGGGTCCCCGGGGAGCTGTTTTTT	CASSQDWTGVPGELFF
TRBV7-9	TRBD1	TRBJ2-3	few	TGTGCCAGCAGCCCCATTAATATGGGACAGGGCCCACGTTTT	CASSPINMGQGPRF
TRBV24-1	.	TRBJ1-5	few	TGTGCCACCAGTGATTTACAACCCCGGGCCAGGTCCCATCGCAATCAGCCCCAGCATTTT	CATSDLQPRARSHRNQPQHF
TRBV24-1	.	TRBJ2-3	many	TGTGCCACCAGTGAAACAGATACGCAGTATTTT	CATSETDTQYF
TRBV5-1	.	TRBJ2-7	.	TGCGCCAGCAGCTTGTTGCACAGGACTCAGGACGAGCAGTACTTC	CASSLLHRTQDEQYF
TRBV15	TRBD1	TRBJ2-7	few	TGTGCCACCAGCCCGGACAGGGGGCGCCACGAGCAGTACTTC	CATSPDRGRHEQYF
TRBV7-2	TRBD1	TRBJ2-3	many	TGTGCCAGCAGCTGGACAGGTAGCACAGATACGCAGTATTTT	CASSWTGSTDTQYF
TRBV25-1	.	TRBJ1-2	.	TGTGCCAGCAGCGACGAGGGGAATGGCTACACCTTC	CASSDEGNGYTF
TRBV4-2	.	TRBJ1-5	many	TGTGCCAGCAGCCCAGGGTATATAGATCAGCCCCAGCATTTT	CASSPGYIDQPQHF
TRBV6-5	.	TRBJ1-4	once	TGTGCCAGCAGTTCGCCCGGGACTGCGTCTGAAAAACTGTTTTTT	CASSSPGTASEKLFF
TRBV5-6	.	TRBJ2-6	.	TGTGCCAGCAGCTTGTATGAGACAGTCATCATCTCTGGGGCCAACGTCCTGACTTTC	CASSLYETVIISGANVLTF
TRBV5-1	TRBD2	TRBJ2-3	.	TGCGCCAGCAGCGGAGGAGGAGGGACTAGCGGGGGGGCGGCGCAGTATTTT	CASSGGGGTSGGAAQYF
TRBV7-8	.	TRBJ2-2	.	TGTGCCAGCAGCTTAGGCGACAGGTCCGGGGAGCTGTTTTTT	CASSLGDRSGELFF
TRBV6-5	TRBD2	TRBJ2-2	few	TGTGCCAGCAGTTACTCGACTAGCGTCACCGGGGAGCTGTTTTTT	CASSYSTSVTGELFF
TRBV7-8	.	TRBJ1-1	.	TGTGCCAGCAGCTTAGTAAGGACAGTGAACACTGAAGCTTTCTTT	CASSLVRTVNTEAFF
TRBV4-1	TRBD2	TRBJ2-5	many	TGCGCCAGCAGGGGCGGTAGAGGCGGGGGGCGGGAGACCCAGTACTTC	CASRGGRGGGRETQYF
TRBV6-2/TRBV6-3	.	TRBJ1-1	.	TGTGCCAGCAGCCGGGGACCTCTGAACACTGAAGCTTTCTTT	CASSRGPLNTEAFF
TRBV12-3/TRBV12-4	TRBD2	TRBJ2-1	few	TGTGCCAGCAGCCCTAAGCGGGGGGGCTACAGCGAGCAGTTCTTC	CASSPKRGGYSEQFF